The T cell receptor beta chain under discussion was sequenced for a study of T cell repertoires in cytomegalovirus infection. Study conclusions and caveats: The ex vivo response showed dominance by HLA-C-restricted CMV-specific TCR beta clonotypes.

The CDR3 sequence is 19 residues long. V was cut by 0 bases and J by 0 bases, with 21 bases left in between. Per the germline V gene, CDR1 is DFQATT and CDR2 is SNEGSKA (reference sequence). TCRdb re-derived calls from the reads in MiXCR, one entry per CDR3 protein. The table lists 110,000 or so distinct CDR3 sequences, around 31% of them singletons. This clonotype appeared a few times. Its antigen is undetermined. This clonotype was sampled from a human donor in good health (CMV status not recorded). Some clones in this sample may be carry-over from other donors' samples. The sequencing here drew on CD8+ T cells from cultured PBMCs, taken from culture after CMV antigen stimulation. The chain uses TRBV20-1 and TRBJ2-1, with a tentative D call TRBD1 (6 bases). The CDR3 DNA sequence: TGCAGTGCTAGAGATGAAGGGGGTCGCCACGCAGACTCCTACAATGAGCAGTTCTTC. Protein product: CSARDEGGRHADSYNEQFF.